This T cell receptor beta chain was documented in a study of tumor-infiltrating lymphocytes in primary liver carcinoma. Study information: Every patient in the cohort had a primary liver carcinoma. That carcinoma was treated by surgical resection. Per sample, productive TCRbeta reads numbered roughly 3.5 to 8 million, similar across tissue types. Findings of the study overall: Blood's top-250-clone fraction was significantly lower than that of tumors (p = 0.039).

TCR beta cDNA was prepared out of approximately 500 ng total RNA by means of a constant-region primer. Generation of the TCR beta libraries relied on three nested multiplex PCR rounds using slightly modified ARM-PCR. TCRdb redid the calling of the multiplex PCR reads with MiXCR, one entry per CDR3 protein. The sample carries just over 300,000 distinct CDR3 sequences, about three fifths recorded once. Comments on this clonotype: As yet, its antigen is unknown.

Blood RNA originated from unsorted whole blood, with germline DNA additionally extracted. Before surgery, roughly 4 milliliters of EDTA blood were taken. The TCR originated in a woman aged 30 to 39 with primary liver carcinoma and hepatitis B virus infection. The sequenced sample was peripheral blood.

CDR3 residues: CASGAGRYHEQYF. CDR3 nucleotides: TGTGCCAGCGGGGCAGGACGGTACCACGAGCAGTACTTC. The chain is built from TRBV28 and TRBJ2-7; tentatively, D is TRBD1 (5 bases). From germline, CDR1 is MDHEN and CDR2 SYDVKM. Trimming pared 8 bases from V and 5 bases from J, leaving 16 bases between. The CDR3 contains 13 residues.